This TCR beta chain originates from a study of graft-versus-host responses after intestinal transplantation. Study-level information: Grafts were multivisceral, liver-intestinal, or isolated intestinal. Every transplant recipient was induced with anti-thymocyte globulin, then maintained on tacrolimus and steroids for two to three years.

General study results and limits: Peak GvH clone levels in circulation were associated with early post-transplant HvG declines. The authors found GvH clones in recipient marrow, some appearing first in ileum or blood.

Germline values: CDR1 SGHDN, CDR2 FVKESK. V was trimmed by 0 bases and J by 7 bases, leaving 12 bases between them. CDR3 length equals 14 residues. The table came from immunoSEQ multiplex PCR; TCRdb's copy has only in-frame clones and leaves some out. The sample lists around 1,700 clones, 85% to 95% occurring once. This clone was found a few times. Its antigen is currently unknown. The TCR comes from a human patient who received an intestinal transplant, so some T cells may come from the graft donor. The material sequenced was PBMCs, taken 16 days after intestinal transplant. The V call is TRBV14, the J call TRBJ1-2, with D perhaps matching TRBD1 (5 bases). CDR3 in amino acids: CASSQDWGGGGYTF. As DNA, the CDR3 is TGTGCCAGCAGCCAAGATTGGGGGGGTGGTGGCTACACCTTC. The full variable domain, completed using reference TRBV14 and TRBJ1-2, is EAGVTQFPSHSVIEKGQTVTLRCDPISGHDNLYWYRRVMGKEIKFLLHFVKESKQDESGMPNNRFLAERTGGTYSTLKVQPAELEDSGVYFCASSQDWGGGGYTFGSGTRLTVV.